This T cell receptor beta chain was sequenced in a study of blood T cell repertoires in COVID-19. Turning to the study itself: Nucleic acid was either cDNA or gDNA, and it came from T cells, B-cell-depleted T cells, or PBMCs.

In the authors' methods: Quantification of nucleated cells was approximated via reference gene primer amplification. The method was immunoSEQ multiplex PCR; TCRdb's version includes in-frame clones alone and lacks a portion of them. V and J calls and clone size come straight from that table; D and trimming were deduced from the DNA. The sample lists approximately 85,000 clones; around 81% were seen once. This CDR3 is built from 16 residues. Germline V gene data show CDR1 as SGDLS and CDR2 as YYNGEE. V was shortened by 3 bases and J by 0 bases, with 13 bases between the two germline ends. The receptor was isolated from an older woman with active or convalescent COVID-19. Sequenced input: peripheral blood. The rearrangement links TRBV9 to TRBJ1-3; weak D call: TRBD1 (6 bases). CDR3 bases: TGTGCCAGCAGCGAAAGAACAGGGCACTCTGGAAACACCATATATTTT. Protein product: CASSERTGHSGNTIYF.